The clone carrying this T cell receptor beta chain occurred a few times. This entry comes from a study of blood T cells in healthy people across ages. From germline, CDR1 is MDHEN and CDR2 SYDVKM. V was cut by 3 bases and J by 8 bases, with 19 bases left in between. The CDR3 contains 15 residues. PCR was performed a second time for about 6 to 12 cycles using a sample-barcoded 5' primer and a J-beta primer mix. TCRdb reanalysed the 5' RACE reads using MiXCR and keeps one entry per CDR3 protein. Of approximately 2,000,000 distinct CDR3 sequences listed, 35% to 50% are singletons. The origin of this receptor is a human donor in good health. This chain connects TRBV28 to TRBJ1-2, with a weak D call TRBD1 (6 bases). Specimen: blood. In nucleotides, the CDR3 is TGTGCCAGCAGTTTTCAGGGGCGATCTAAGAGGGGCTACACCTTC. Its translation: CASSFQGRSKRGYTF.